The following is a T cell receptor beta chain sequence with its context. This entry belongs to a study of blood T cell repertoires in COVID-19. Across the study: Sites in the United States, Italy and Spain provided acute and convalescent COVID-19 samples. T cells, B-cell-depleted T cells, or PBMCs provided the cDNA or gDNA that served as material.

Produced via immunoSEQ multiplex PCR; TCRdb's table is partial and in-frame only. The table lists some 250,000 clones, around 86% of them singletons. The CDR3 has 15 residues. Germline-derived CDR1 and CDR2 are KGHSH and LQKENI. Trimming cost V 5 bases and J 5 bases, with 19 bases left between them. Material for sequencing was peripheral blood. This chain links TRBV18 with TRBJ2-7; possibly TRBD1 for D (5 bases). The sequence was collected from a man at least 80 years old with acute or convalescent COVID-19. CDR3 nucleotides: TGTGCCAGCTCATCCTGGGAAAGACCAGGGCACGAGCAGTACTTC. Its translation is CASSSWERPGHEQYF.